The T cell receptor beta chain described here comes from a study of blood T cell repertoires in COVID-19. While infection was still active, Seattle patients were enrolled and then followed longitudinally. Using immunoSEQ multiplex PCR, the repertoire was profiled, and TCRdb retains in-frame clones only, with some absent. The sample contains approximately 350,000 clones, more than 70% of which appear only once. The germline CDR1 and CDR2 sequences are SGHRS and YFSETQ. This CDR3 is built from 19 residues. V lost 4 bases and J 0 bases, leaving 25 bases between the germline ends. Input material: peripheral blood. The rearrangement uses TRBV5-1 and TRBJ1-1, with a weak D call TRBD1 (6 bases). This clonotype was obtained from a woman between 65 and 79 years old with COVID-19, enrolled during active disease. The CDR3 DNA is TGCGCCAGCAGCCTCTATACAGGGTATGGTTCCCTCATGAACACTGAAGCTTTCTTT. It specifies CASSLYTGYGSLMNTEAFF.